The 16 T cell receptor beta chains below all came from one sample that was sequenced in a study of cytomegalovirus exposure and HLA in healthy donors. 13 Jbeta primers and 60 Vbeta primers were used for the PCR. The repertoire was sequenced with immunoSEQ multiplex PCR; TCRdb's copy has only in-frame clones and lacks some. This table has under 200,000 clones, 65% to 85% appearing once. The sequencing input was PBMCs. These TCRs come from a woman aged 45-59 years in good health and CMV-seropositive.

V is TRBV19 and J is TRBJ2-5; possible D gene TRBD2, 6 bases. The CDR3 consists of 14 residues. Germline loops: CDR1 LNHDA, CDR2 SQIVND (reference sequence). The germline V and J ends were trimmed by 0 bases and 4 bases, with 9 bases remaining between them. The chain's CDR3 is CASSIDGSGETQYF. The CDR3 nucleotides read TGTGCCAGTAGTATAGACGGGAGCGGAGAGACCCAGTACTTC.

V and J are TRBV5-6 and TRBJ2-7; TRBD1 matches at 7 bases. Germline-derived CDR1 and CDR2 are SGHDT and YYEEEE. The CDR3 length is 13 residues. Unmatched junction bases numbered 3, after V lost 3 bases and J lost 3 bases. The CDR3 bases are TGTGCCAGCAGCTCGGGACAGAACTACGAGCAGTACTTC. Encoded protein: CASSSGQNYEQYF.

The chain links TRBV19 to TRBJ2-2; perhaps TRBD2 as D (6 bases). CDR1 LNHDA and CDR2 SQIVND come from the germline V gene (reference sequence). The CDR3 contains 15 residues. V was trimmed by 5 bases and J by 4 bases, leaving 14 bases between them. CDR3: CASSPPGLFTGELFF. The CDR3, as DNA: TGTGCCAGTAGTCCGCCGGGACTCTTCACCGGGGAGCTGTTTTTT.

J is TRBJ2-2 and V is TRBV28; weak D call: TRBD1 (6 bases). Germline values: CDR1 MDHEN, CDR2 SYDVKM. The germline V and J ends were trimmed by 0 bases and 1 base, with 15 bases remaining between them. The CDR3 is 18 amino acids. Written as DNA, the CDR3 is TGTGCCAGCAGTTTATGGAGACAGGCGAGGGGGAACACCGGGGAGCTGTTTTTT. Protein: CASSLWRQARGNTGELFF.

The chain combines TRBV18 with TRBJ1-3; D is undetermined. Germline V CDR1 and CDR2: KGHSH, LQKENI. This CDR3 has 15 residues. Trimming took 2 bases from V and 0 from J, leaving 8 bases between them. The CDR3 coding sequence is TGTGCCAGCTCACCAGCGGACTTCTCTGGAAACACCATATATTTT. Its translation: CASSPADFSGNTIYF.

The CDR3 reads CASSLDSTRWEGYTF. CDR3 bases: TGTGCCAGCAGCTTAGATTCGACCCGATGGGAGGGCTACACCTTC. The chain is built from TRBV11-3 and TRBJ1-2; the D is unclear. The CDR3 runs 15 residues. Germline values: CDR1 SGHNT, CDR2 YENEEA. With 0 bases removed from V and 8 bases from J, the gap between germline ends came to 16 bases.

The rearrangement links TRBV9 to TRBJ2-7, with D possibly being TRBD2 (6 bases). CDR1 is SGDLS, CDR2 YYNGEE, per germline. There are 14 residues in the CDR3. V lost 0 bases, J lost 2 bases, and 9 bases lay in between. CDR3 amino acids: CASSVDSGAYEQYF. The CDR3 DNA reads as TGTGCCAGCAGCGTAGATAGCGGTGCCTACGAGCAGTACTTC. Full variable domain (outside the CDR3, taken from reference TRBV9 and TRBJ2-7): DSGVTQTPKHLITATGQRVTLRCSPRSGDLSVYWYQQSLDQGLQFLIQYYNGEERAKGNILERFSAQQFPDLHSELNLSSLELGDSALYFCASSVDSGAYEQYFGPGTRLTVT.

This clone was picked up a small number of times. The rearrangement uses TRBV30 and TRBJ1-4, with D unresolved. The CDR3 is 14 residues long. Trimming removed 0 bases at V and 8 bases at J, with 13 bases between. From germline, CDR1 is GTSNPN and CDR2 SVGIG (reference sequence). CDR3 sequence: CAWSVGSSGEKLFF. The CDR3 nucleotides are TGTGCCTGGAGTGTAGGCAGCTCGGGGGAAAAACTGTTTTTT.

The CDR3 bases are TGTGCCATCAGTGAGCGACAGATGAACACTGAAGCTTTCTTT. It is translated as CAISERQMNTEAFF. V is TRBV10-3 and J is TRBJ1-1; D might be TRBD1 (5 bases). The V and J ends lost 2 bases and 0 bases respectively, with 7 bases between them. Germline V gene sequence: CDR1 ENHRY, CDR2 SYGVKD. The CDR3 runs 14 residues.

The chain employs TRBV7-3 and TRBJ2-3, with 10 bases that match TRBD1. Per the germline V gene, CDR1 is SGHTA and CDR2 is FQGTGA. The CDR3 totals 16 residues. With V trimmed by 5 bases and J by 3 bases, 8 bases remained unmatched. The CDR3 region has the DNA TGTGCCAGCAGCACCAGGACAGGGGGGGAGACAGATACGCAGTATTTT. Its translation: CASSTRTGGETDTQYF.

The chain links TRBV7-8 to TRBJ1-1; a weak D match, TRBD1 (5 bases). Trimming left V 4 bases short and J 4 bases short, with 10 bases between. CDR1 and CDR2 from the germline V gene are SGHVS and FQNEAQ. This CDR3 has 13 amino acids. In DNA form, the CDR3 reads TGTGCCAGCAGCTCACCGGGGGGCACTGAAGCTTTCTTT. The encoded protein is CASSSPGGTEAFF.

V is TRBV30 and J is TRBJ1-1; 7 bases line up with TRBD1. Germline CDR1 and CDR2: GTSNPN and SVGIG (reference sequence). After removal of 2 bases from V and 10 bases from J, the junction contained 10 bases not matched to a gene. The CDR3 loop spans 13 amino acids. CDR3 DNA sequence: TGTGCCTGGAGTAGCCAGGGGGGTCCCGGAGCTTTCTTT. Translating it yields CAWSSQGGPGAFF.

This chain uses TRBV11-2 with TRBJ1-2; D perhaps matches TRBD1 (5 bases). The germline V gene has CDR1 SGHAT and CDR2 FQNNGV. The CDR3 covers 15 residues. Trimming stripped 5 bases from V and 4 bases from J, with 17 bases between. DNA for the CDR3: TGTGCCAGCAGCCTCGGGGGTGGGGGTTTCTATGGCTACACCTTC. This gives the protein CASSLGGGGFYGYTF.

This chain uses TRBV9 with TRBJ2-2; D remains ambiguous. This CDR3 region has 13 residues. CDR1 is SGDLS and CDR2 is YYNGEE in the germline V gene. The ends were cut back, 4 bases at V and 7 bases at J, with 11 bases in the middle. The CDR3 sequence is CASSPLRGGELFF. The CDR3 nucleotides are TGTGCCAGCAGCCCCCTTCGAGGCGGGGAGCTGTTTTTT.

The gene calls are TRBV18 and TRBJ2-5; TRBD2 aligns across 12 bases. The trim removed 5 bases at V and 2 bases at J, leaving 6 bases unmatched. The CDR3 covers 16 residues. The germline V gene encodes CDR1 KGHSH and CDR2 LQKENI. DNA for the CDR3: TGTGCCAGCTCATCCGGACTAGCGGGGTCTCAAGAGACCCAGTACTTC. Protein: CASSSGLAGSQETQYF.

The chain couples TRBV19 to TRBJ2-7; weak D call: TRBD1 (6 bases). CDR3 length: 16 residues. V lost 1 base, J lost 3 bases, and 16 bases lay in between. Germline assignment: CDR1 LNHDA and CDR2 SQIVND (reference sequence). CDR3 DNA: TGTGCCAGTAGTATAGGTCGAGCTCAGGGGATCTACGAGCAGTACTTC. This gives the protein CASSIGRAQGIYEQYF.